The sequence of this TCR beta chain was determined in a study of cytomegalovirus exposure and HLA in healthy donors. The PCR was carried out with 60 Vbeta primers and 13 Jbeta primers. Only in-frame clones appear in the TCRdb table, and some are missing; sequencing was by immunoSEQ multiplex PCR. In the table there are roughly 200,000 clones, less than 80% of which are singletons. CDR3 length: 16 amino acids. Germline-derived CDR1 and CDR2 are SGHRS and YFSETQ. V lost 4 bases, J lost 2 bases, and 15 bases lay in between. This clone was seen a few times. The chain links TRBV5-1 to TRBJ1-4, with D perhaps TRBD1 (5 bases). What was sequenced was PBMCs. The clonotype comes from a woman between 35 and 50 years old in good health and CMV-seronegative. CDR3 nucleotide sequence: TGCGCCAGCAGCCCCGGACCCCAGGGTACTAATGAAAAACTGTTTTTT. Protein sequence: CASSPGPQGTNEKLFF.